This T cell receptor (beta chain) came from a study of T cells expressing NK-cell markers. CDR1 and CDR2 (germline): SGDLS, YYNGEE. The CDR3 is 12 amino acids. For each CDR3 protein, TCRdb gives one entry from its re-call of the 5' RACE reads, without DNA. The table for this sample gives roughly 300,000 distinct CDR3 sequences. The receptor's source is a woman aged 18 to 75 in good health. Sequences were obtained from blood T cells: a sorted CD56 or NKG2C T cell subset, CD4+ or CD8+ T cells, or bulk PBMC T cells (not recorded which). The chain employs TRBV9 and TRBJ2-3; TCRdb proposes TRBD2, but this gene call is untestable without DNA. The CDR3 is CASSVEGYTQYF.